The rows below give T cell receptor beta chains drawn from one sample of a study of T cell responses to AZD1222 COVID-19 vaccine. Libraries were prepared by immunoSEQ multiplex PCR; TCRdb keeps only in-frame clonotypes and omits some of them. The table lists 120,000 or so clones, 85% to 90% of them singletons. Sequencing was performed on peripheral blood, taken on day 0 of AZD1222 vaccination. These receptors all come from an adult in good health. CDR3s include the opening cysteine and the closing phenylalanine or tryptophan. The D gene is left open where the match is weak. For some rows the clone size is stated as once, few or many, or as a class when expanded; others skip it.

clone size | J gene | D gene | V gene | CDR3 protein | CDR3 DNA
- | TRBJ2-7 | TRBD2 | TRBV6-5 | CASSYSWTSGTYEQYF | TGTGCCAGCAGTTACTCTTGGACTAGCGGGACCTACGAGCAGTACTTC
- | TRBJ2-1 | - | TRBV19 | CASSIRQSSYNEQFF | TGTGCCAGTAGTATCAGACAGAGCTCCTACAATGAGCAGTTCTTC
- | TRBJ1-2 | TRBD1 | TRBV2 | CASSAGTGAINYGYTF | TGTGCCAGCAGTGCCGGGACAGGGGCGATCAACTATGGCTACACCTTC
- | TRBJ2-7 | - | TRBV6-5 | CASRPDPTYEQYF | TGTGCCAGCAGACCGGACCCCACCTACGAGCAGTACTTC
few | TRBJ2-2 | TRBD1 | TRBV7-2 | CASSLDRGRDFTGELFF | TGTGCCAGCAGCTTGGACAGGGGGCGGGATTTCACCGGGGAGCTGTTTTTT
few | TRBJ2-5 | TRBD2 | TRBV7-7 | CASSFGGASGSETQYF | TGTGCTAGCAGCTTCGGTGGGGCTAGCGGGAGTGAGACCCAGTACTTC
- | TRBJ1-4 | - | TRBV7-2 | CASSQAPGEKLFF | TGTGCCAGCAGCCAAGCCCCGGGGGAAAAACTGTTTTTT
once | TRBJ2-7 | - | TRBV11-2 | CASNAANPYEQYF | TGTGCCAGCAACGCCGCCAACCCCTACGAGCAGTACTTC
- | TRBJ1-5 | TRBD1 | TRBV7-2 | CASSPGQVSNQPQHF | TGTGCCAGCAGCCCGGGACAGGTTAGCAATCAGCCCCAGCATTTT
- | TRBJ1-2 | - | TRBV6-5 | CASTPGYSDGYTF | TGTGCCAGCACCCCCGGGTACTCCGATGGCTACACCTTC
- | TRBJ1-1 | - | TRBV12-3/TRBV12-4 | CASSLGPNTEAFF | TGTGCCAGCAGTTTAGGGCCGAACACTGAAGCTTTCTTT
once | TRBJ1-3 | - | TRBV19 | CASSIGGTAGNTIYF | TGTGCCAGTAGTATTGGTGGGACGGCTGGAAACACCATATATTTT
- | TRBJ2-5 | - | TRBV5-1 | CASSFVGGRETQYF | TGCGCCAGCAGCTTTGTGGGGGGCCGGGAGACCCAGTACTTC
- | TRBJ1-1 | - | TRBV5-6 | CASSFGWTVNTEAFF | TGTGCCAGCAGCTTTGGGTGGACAGTGAACACTGAAGCTTTCTTT
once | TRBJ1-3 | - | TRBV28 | CAISSSASDNSGNTIYF | TGTGCCATATCCAGCTCGGCCAGCGATAACTCTGGAAACACCATATATTTT
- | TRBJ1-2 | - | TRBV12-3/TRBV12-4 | CASITMGAGGYTF | TGTGCCAGCATTACCATGGGGGCGGGAGGCTACACCTTC
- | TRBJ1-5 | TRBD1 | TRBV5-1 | CASSLTGGAGSQPQHF | TGCGCCAGCAGCCTGACAGGGGGCGCAGGTAGTCAGCCCCAGCATTTT
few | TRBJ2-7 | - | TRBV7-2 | CASSRYTGSLYEQYF | TGTGCCAGCAGCCGGTACACTGGGAGTCTCTACGAGCAGTACTTC
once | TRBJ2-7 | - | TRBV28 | CASSFSGTRYEQYF | TGTGCCAGCAGTTTTTCCGGTACTCGCTACGAGCAGTACTTC
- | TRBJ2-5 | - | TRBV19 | CASSMGVRETQYF | TGTGCCAGTAGTATGGGCGTGCGGGAGACCCAGTACTTC
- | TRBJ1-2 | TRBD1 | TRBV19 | CASSGTGGSGYTF | TGTGCCAGTAGTGGGACAGGAGGGAGTGGCTACACCTTC
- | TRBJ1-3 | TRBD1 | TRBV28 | CATEGQTSGNTIYF | TGTGCCACCGAGGGACAGACCTCTGGAAACACCATATATTTT
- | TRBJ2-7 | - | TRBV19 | CASTNDAGYEQYF | TGTGCCAGTACAAACGATGCTGGCTACGAGCAGTACTTC
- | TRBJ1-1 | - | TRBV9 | CASSVVEGTEAFF | TGTGCCAGCAGCGTAGTTGAAGGGACTGAAGCTTTCTTT
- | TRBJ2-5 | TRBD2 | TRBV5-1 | CASSSGLAGSETQYF | TGCGCCAGCAGCTCCGGACTAGCGGGATCAGAGACCCAGTACTTC
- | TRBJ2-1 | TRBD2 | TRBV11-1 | CASSSPGLDYNEQFF | TGTGCCAGCAGCAGCCCGGGACTAGACTACAATGAGCAGTTCTTC
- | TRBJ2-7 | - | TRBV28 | CASSLPRTVAYEQYF | TGTGCCAGCAGTTTGCCCCGGACGGTTGCCTACGAGCAGTACTTC
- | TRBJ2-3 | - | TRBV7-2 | CASSRRRDTDTQYF | TGTGCCAGCAGCCGGCGGAGGGACACAGATACGCAGTATTTT
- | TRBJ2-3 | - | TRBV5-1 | CASSLLEENTDTQYF | TGCGCCAGCAGCTTGTTAGAGGAGAACACAGATACGCAGTATTTT
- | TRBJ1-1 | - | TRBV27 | CASSLLGEGNTEAFF | TGTGCCAGCAGTTTGCTAGGGGAGGGGAACACTGAAGCTTTCTTT
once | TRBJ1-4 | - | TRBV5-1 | CASSLGQGNEKLFF | TGCGCCAGCAGCTTGGGGCAGGGTAATGAAAAACTGTTTTTT
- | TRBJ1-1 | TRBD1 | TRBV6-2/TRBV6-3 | CASSYGTGGDTEAFF | TGTGCCAGCAGTTACGGGACAGGGGGCGACACTGAAGCTTTCTTT
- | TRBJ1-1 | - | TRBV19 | CASSIDRGRDWPDEAFF | TGTGCCAGTAGTATAGATCGAGGCAGGGACTGGCCCGATGAAGCTTTCTTT
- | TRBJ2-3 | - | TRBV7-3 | CASSSGPQLAQYF | TGTGCCAGCAGCTCAGGGCCCCAGTTAGCGCAGTATTTT
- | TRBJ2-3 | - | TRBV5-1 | CASSLDGGRDTQYF | TGCGCCAGCAGCTTGGACGGGGGGCGAGATACGCAGTATTTT
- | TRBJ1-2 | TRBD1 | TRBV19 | CASSPGQSEATF | TGTGCCAGTAGCCCGGGACAGTCGGAAGCCACCTTC
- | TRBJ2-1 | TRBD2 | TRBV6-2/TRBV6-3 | CASSYRPRTSGSHEQFF | TGTGCCAGCAGTTACCGGCCGCGGACTAGCGGGAGCCATGAGCAGTTCTTC
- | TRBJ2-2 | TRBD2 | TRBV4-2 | CASSQAPGLAPNTGELFF | TGTGCCAGCAGCCAAGCACCGGGACTAGCCCCGAACACCGGGGAGCTGTTTTTT
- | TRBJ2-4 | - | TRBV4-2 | CASSQPSAGKNIQYF | TGTGCCAGCAGCCAGCCTAGCGCGGGCAAAAACATTCAGTACTTC
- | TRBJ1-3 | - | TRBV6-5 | CASRGDAAGNTIYF | TGTGCCAGCAGGGGAGACGCAGCTGGAAACACCATATATTTT
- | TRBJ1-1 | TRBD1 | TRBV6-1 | CASSEPPGGRMNTEAFF | TGTGCCAGCAGTGAACCCCCAGGGGGCCGGATGAACACTGAAGCTTTCTTT
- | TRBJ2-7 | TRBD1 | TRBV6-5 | CATRQGGPDEQYF | TGTGCCACAAGACAGGGCGGGCCGGACGAGCAGTACTTC
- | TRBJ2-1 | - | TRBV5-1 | CASSSFWEYPYNEQFF | TGCGCCAGCAGCTCGTTCTGGGAATACCCCTACAATGAGCAGTTCTTC
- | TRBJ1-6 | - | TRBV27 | CASSFRGSNSPLHF | TGTGCCAGCAGTTTCAGAGGGAGTAATTCACCCCTCCACTTT
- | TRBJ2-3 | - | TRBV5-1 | CASRGQTLFDTQYF | TGCGCCAGCCGAGGGCAGACCTTATTTGATACGCAGTATTTT
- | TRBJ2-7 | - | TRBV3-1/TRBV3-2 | CASSQQSYEQYF | TGTGCCAGCAGCCAGCAGAGCTACGAGCAGTACTTC
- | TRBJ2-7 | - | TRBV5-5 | CASSLGQGGYEQYF | TGTGCCAGCAGCTTGGGACAGGGAGGATACGAGCAGTACTTC
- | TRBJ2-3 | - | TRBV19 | CASRQGQTSTDTQYF | TGTGCCAGTAGGCAAGGACAGACTAGCACAGATACGCAGTATTTT
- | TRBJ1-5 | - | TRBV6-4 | CASFRGTLNQPQHF | TGTGCCAGCTTCAGGGGAACCCTCAATCAGCCCCAGCATTTT
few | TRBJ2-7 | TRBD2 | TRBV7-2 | CASSPQGGGGAYEQYF | TGTGCCAGCAGCCCCCAGGGAGGCGGGGGGGCCTACGAGCAGTACTTC
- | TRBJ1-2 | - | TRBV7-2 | CASSPDAGNYGYTF | TGTGCCAGCAGCCCGGACGCGGGAAACTATGGCTACACCTTC
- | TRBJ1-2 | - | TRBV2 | CASSPSSLGYTF | TGTGCCAGCAGTCCTTCGTCCCTTGGCTACACCTTC
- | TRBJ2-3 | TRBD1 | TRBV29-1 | CSAGRDRASTDTQYF | TGCAGCGCTGGCAGGGACAGGGCATCGACAGATACGCAGTATTTT